The next 4 T cell receptor beta chains were all read from a single sample in a study of blood T cells in healthy people across ages. A second roughly 6 to 11 cycle PCR used barcoded and J-beta primers. Using its own MiXCR run on the 5' RACE reads, TCRdb lists one record per CDR3 protein. The sample consists of roughly 1,300,000 distinct CDR3 sequences, approximately 59% of them appearing once. The sample was blood. The receptors come from a young man in good health.

The chain joins TRBV20-1 to TRBJ2-1, with 8 bases matching TRBD2. The germline V gene encodes CDR1 DFQATT and CDR2 SNEGSKA (reference sequence). CDR3 size: 12 residues. J was trimmed by 9 bases and V by 5 bases; bases with no gene match: 6. As DNA, the CDR3 is TGCAGTGCTCGGGGACTAGTTGGTGAGCAGTTCTTC. Translation: CSARGLVGEQFF.

The chain links TRBV28 to TRBJ2-7; TRBD1 matches 10 bases. The V gene's germline CDR1 is MDHEN and CDR2 SYDVKM. This CDR3 comprises 21 residues. After removal of 2 bases from V and 7 bases from J, the junction contained 26 bases not matched to a gene. CDR3 nucleotide sequence: TGTGCCAGCAGTTTACTTGTGCTGGTCCCGGGGGACAGGGGAACGAGCAAGGAGCAGTACTTC. This encodes CASSLLVLVPGDRGTSKEQYF.

This clonotype has a handful of counts. The chain couples TRBV7-2 to TRBJ1-1; 9 bases align to TRBD1. Germline V gives CDR1 SGHTA, CDR2 FQGNSA. The CDR3 extends over 15 amino acids. J gave up 5 bases and V 7 bases, and 11 bases lay outside the gene matches. CDR3 bases: TGTGCCAGCAATCTTCTACAGGGGGCGCGAACTGAAGCTTTCTTT. Translated, it gives CASNLLQGARTEAFF.

The chain joins TRBV20-1 to TRBJ2-1; perhaps TRBD2 as D (6 bases). V lost 3 bases and J lost 7, with 13 bases in between. Germline CDR1 and CDR2: DFQATT and SNEGSKA (reference sequence). This CDR3 has 13 residues. CDR3 in DNA: TGCAGTGCTAGCGGGGGTTCCGTGAATGAGCAGTTCTTC. It codes for CSASGGSVNEQFF.